These T cell receptor beta chains were read from a single sample in a study of blood T cell repertoires in COVID-19. The table came from immunoSEQ multiplex PCR; TCRdb's copy has only in-frame clones and leaves some out. The table lists 280,000 or so clones, approximately 90% of them singletons. Material for sequencing was PBMCs or T cells enriched from blood (not recorded which). The source of these receptors is a woman aged 40 to 50 who had recovered from COVID-19. CDR3s include the opening cysteine and the closing phenylalanine or tryptophan. The D gene is left open where the match is weak. Clone size is not always given. Where it is, it says once, few, many or a class for expanded clones.

d_call: TRBD1; v_call: TRBV6-5; clone_size: .; j_call: TRBJ2-3; cdr3_nt: TGTGCCAGCAGTTACCATGGGACAGGGAGAGCCGATACGCAGTATTTT; cdr3_aa: CASSYHGTGRADTQYF
d_call: .; v_call: TRBV7-2; clone_size: .; j_call: TRBJ2-7; cdr3_nt: TGTGCCAGCAGCCTTAGCGGAGGCTCCTACGAGCAGTACTTC; cdr3_aa: CASSLSGGSYEQYF
d_call: .; v_call: TRBV19; clone_size: .; j_call: TRBJ1-5; cdr3_nt: TGTGCCAGTAAACAGGCGAGAGATCAGCCCCAGCATTTT; cdr3_aa: CASKQARDQPQHF
d_call: .; v_call: TRBV5-1; clone_size: .; j_call: TRBJ2-2; cdr3_nt: TGCGCCAGCAGCACGCGAGATAGTGCCGGGGAGCTGTTTTTT; cdr3_aa: CASSTRDSAGELFF
d_call: .; v_call: TRBV6-2/TRBV6-3; clone_size: once; j_call: TRBJ1-5; cdr3_nt: TGTGCCAGCAGCCCAGGACAGACCGCCAATCAGCCCCAGCATTTT; cdr3_aa: CASSPGQTANQPQHF
d_call: .; v_call: TRBV6-6; clone_size: .; j_call: TRBJ2-7; cdr3_nt: TGTGCCAGCAGTTACGGGGGGATGTACGAGCAGTACTTC; cdr3_aa: CASSYGGMYEQYF
d_call: TRBD2; v_call: TRBV5-1; clone_size: .; j_call: TRBJ2-1; cdr3_nt: TGCGCCAGCAGCTTGGATTTCGCGGGAGGGCCTGATGAGCAGTTCTTC; cdr3_aa: CASSLDFAGGPDEQFF
d_call: TRBD2; v_call: TRBV6-5; clone_size: .; j_call: TRBJ2-7; cdr3_nt: TGTGCCAGCAGCCAACGGGGGCCAGCGGGAGTTGAGCAGTACTTC; cdr3_aa: CASSQRGPAGVEQYF
d_call: TRBD1; v_call: TRBV19; clone_size: .; j_call: TRBJ2-7; cdr3_nt: TGTGCCAGTCTTTACCCCATCGGGACAGGGTTCTACGAGCAGTACTTC; cdr3_aa: CASLYPIGTGFYEQYF
d_call: .; v_call: TRBV30; clone_size: .; j_call: TRBJ2-1; cdr3_nt: TGTGCCTGGAGTATCCTCGGTGAGCAGTTCTTC; cdr3_aa: CAWSILGEQFF
d_call: .; v_call: TRBV25-1; clone_size: few; j_call: TRBJ1-6; cdr3_nt: TGTGCCACCAGGAGGGCGTCTGATTCACCCCTCCACTTT; cdr3_aa: CATRRASDSPLHF
d_call: TRBD2; v_call: TRBV3-1/TRBV3-2; clone_size: few; j_call: TRBJ2-7; cdr3_nt: TGTGCCAGCAGCCAATGGACTAGCGCCTCCTACGAGCAGTACTTC; cdr3_aa: CASSQWTSASYEQYF
d_call: TRBD1; v_call: TRBV12-3/TRBV12-4; clone_size: once; j_call: TRBJ1-2; cdr3_nt: TGTGCCAGCAGTGCAGACAGGGGATATGGCTACACCTTC; cdr3_aa: CASSADRGYGYTF
d_call: .; v_call: TRBV14; clone_size: .; j_call: TRBJ1-6; cdr3_nt: TGTGCCAGCAGCCAAGAGCTCAGGGGCGGTAATTCACCCCTCCACTTT; cdr3_aa: CASSQELRGGNSPLHF
d_call: TRBD1; v_call: TRBV7-9; clone_size: .; j_call: TRBJ2-2; cdr3_nt: TGTGCCAGCAGATCCGGGACAGGGGCAAACACCGGGGAGCTGTTTTTT; cdr3_aa: CASRSGTGANTGELFF
d_call: TRBD2; v_call: TRBV27; clone_size: .; j_call: TRBJ2-4; cdr3_nt: TGTGCCAGCGGAAACAGTGCGGGGGACATTCAGTACTTC; cdr3_aa: CASGNSAGDIQYF
d_call: TRBD1; v_call: TRBV5-8; clone_size: .; j_call: TRBJ1-1; cdr3_nt: TGTGCCAGCAGCTTTCTTCAGGGGGACACTGAAGCTTTCTTT; cdr3_aa: CASSFLQGDTEAFF